A single sample gave rise to the 21 T cell receptor beta chains below, sequenced in a study of blood T cells in healthy people across ages. The second PCR ran 7 to 11 cycles with a sample-barcoded 5' primer and J-beta primers. TCRdb re-derived calls from the 5' RACE reads in MiXCR, one entry per CDR3 protein. The sample carries about 1,500,000 distinct CDR3 sequences, 35% to 45% recorded once. The source material was blood. All receptors derive from a woman aged 18 to 35 in good health.

This clonotype was counted only a few times. The chain has TRBV19 and TRBJ2-1, with a possible D match to TRBD1 (6 bases). Trimming left V 2 bases short and J 9 bases short, with 11 bases between. There are 13 residues in the CDR3. Germline V gene data show CDR1 as LNHDA and CDR2 as SQIVND (reference sequence). In DNA form, the CDR3 reads TGTGCCAGTAGTATAACAGGGTTGGTTGAGCAGTTCTTC. As protein: CASSITGLVEQFF.

CDR3 protein: CASSFDRADYGYTF. The CDR3 nucleotides are TGTGCCAGCAGCTTCGACAGGGCTGACTATGGCTACACCTTC. The chain couples TRBV5-6 to TRBJ1-2; 7 bases line up with TRBD1. CDR1 is SGHDT, CDR2 YYEEEE, per germline. V gave up 2 bases and J gave up 3 bases; unmatched junction bases: 4. The CDR3 length is 14 residues.

As regards this clonotype: This may be a read error: a much more frequent sequence differs by one nucleotide. The rearrangement joins TRBV6-5 to TRBJ2-6, with D maybe TRBD1 (7 bases). Between the trimmed V and J ends, which lost 0 bases and 4 bases, there was a span of 16 bases. The CDR3 sequence is 18 residues long. Per the germline V gene, CDR1 is MNHEY and CDR2 is SVGAGI. The DNA of the CDR3 is TGTGCCAGCAGTTACTCTCAGACAGGGAGGTCCGGGGCCAACGTCCTGACTTTC. Its protein product is CASSYSQTGRSGANVLTF.

This clonotype was detected a few times. The rearrangement links TRBV4-2 to TRBJ1-2; D is uncertain. V lost 1 base and J 3 bases, leaving 12 bases between the germline ends. In germline, CDR1 is LGHNA, CDR2 YNFKEQ. CDR3 size: 15 residues. CDR3 region: CASSQVPVGDYGYTF. CDR3 bases: TGTGCCAGCAGCCAAGTCCCTGTTGGTGACTATGGCTACACCTTC.

The chain carries TRBV10-3 and TRBJ1-1; weak D call: TRBD1 (6 bases). Trimming took off 6 bases at V and 3 bases at J, with 17 bases between the two ends. Per germline, CDR1 ENHRY and CDR2 SYGVKD. The CDR3 runs 15 residues. The CDR3 sequence is CAISPSYKGDTEAFF. CDR3 DNA: TGTGCCATCAGCCCCTCGTACAAGGGGGACACTGAAGCTTTCTTT.

This clonotype has more than one count but fewer than ten. The chain combines TRBV6-2 or TRBV6-3 with TRBJ1-6; a possible D gene is TRBD1 (5 bases). Germline V gene data show CDR1 as MNHEY and CDR2 as SVGEGT. Trimming removed 8 bases from V and 9 bases from J, with 14 bases in between. The CDR3 extends over 13 amino acids. The CDR3 loop reads CASALGPVSPLHF. DNA for the CDR3: TGTGCCAGCGCCCTGGGGCCGGTTTCACCCCTCCACTTT.

J is TRBJ2-2 and V is TRBV4-1; 11 nucleotides line up with TRBD2. The CDR3 has 16 amino acids. V lost 4 bases, J lost 5 bases, and 6 bases stayed unmatched. The V gene's germline CDR1 is MGHRA and CDR2 YSYEKL. The chain's CDR3 is CASSRIAGGPTGELFF. The CDR3 coding sequence is TGCGCCAGCAGCCGAATAGCGGGGGGGCCAACCGGGGAGCTGTTTTTT.

As regards this clonotype: This sequence may be a read error, since a much larger clone differs from it by one base. The chain employs TRBV28 and TRBJ1-2; TRBD1 aligns across 9 bases. This CDR3 is built from 16 residues. J gave up 0 bases and V 9 bases, and 11 bases lay outside the gene matches. Germline assignment: CDR1 MDHEN and CDR2 SYDVKM. CDR3 nucleotides: TGTGCCAGTCGTCCTTCCGGGACAGGGACTAACTATGGCTACACCTTC. Amino acids: CASRPSGTGTNYGYTF.

This rearrangement joins TRBV6-2 or TRBV6-3 to TRBJ2-1, with 10 bases identical to TRBD2. CDR1 and CDR2 (germline): MNHEY, SVGEGT. Trimming took 4 bases from V and 3 from J; bases not matched to a gene: 9. The CDR3 totals 17 residues. CDR3 in DNA: TGTGCCAGCAGTTCCCGCTTCGGGACTAGCGACTACAATGAGCAGTTCTTC. This gives the protein CASSSRFGTSDYNEQFF.

The chain joins TRBV5-1 to TRBJ2-1; TRBD2 is a possible D gene (5 bases). The CDR3 has 14 amino acids. Trimming left V 4 bases short and J 5 bases short, with 13 bases between. Germline V lookup: CDR1 SGHRS, CDR2 YFSETQ. CDR3 nucleotide sequence: TGCGCCAGCAGCCGCACTAGTTCTAACAATGAGCAGTTCTTC. Residues: CASSRTSSNNEQFF.

V gene TRBV4-1 combines with J gene TRBJ2-3; D call uncertain. Germline V CDR1 and CDR2: MGHRA, YSYEKL. CDR3 length equals 15 residues. Trimming stripped 1 base from V and 1 base from J, with 9 bases between. The CDR3 loop reads CASSQAGEGTDTQYF. The CDR3 DNA follows: TGCGCCAGCAGCCAAGCGGGTGAGGGCACAGATACGCAGTATTTT.

This clonotype was picked up a small number of times. The CDR3 DNA reads TGTGCCAGCAGCCAAGTGGTGGGGATTGAGACCCAGTACTTC. It translates to CASSQVVGIETQYF. J is TRBJ2-5 and V is TRBV3-1; no reliable D call. The CDR3 is 14 residues long. Looked up from germline, CDR1 is LGHDT and CDR2 is YNNKEL (reference sequence). The V end lost 1 base, the J end lost 5 bases, and 11 bases lay between the germline ends.

This chain connects TRBV7-3 to TRBJ2-1, with 9 bases identical to TRBD1. The V gene's germline CDR1 is SGHTA and CDR2 FQGTGA. The CDR3 has 16 residues. V trimming: 2 bases; J trimming: 5 bases; junction bases outside the gene matches: 7. CDR3 sequence (DNA): TGTGCCAGCAGCTTAGGGTCGGGACAGGGCAACAATGAGCAGTTCTTC. Its protein product is CASSLGSGQGNNEQFF.

The chain combines TRBV6-2 or TRBV6-3 with TRBJ2-3, with 10 nucleotides matching TRBD2. The CDR3 totals 16 residues. Germline V lookup: CDR1 MNHEY, CDR2 SVGEGT. The V segment lost 6 bases and the J segment 2 bases; nucleotides outside the gene matches: 8. CDR3 nucleotides: TGTGCCAGCAGCACCCCCGGACTAGCGGCCACAGATACGCAGTATTTT. Its translation is CASSTPGLAATDTQYF.

The CDR3 nucleotides read TGCGCCAGCAGCCAAGATGGCCTAGCGGGAATCACAGATACGCAGTATTTT. Translating gives CASSQDGLAGITDTQYF. The rearrangement links TRBV4-1 to TRBJ2-3, with 9 positions matching TRBD2. The CDR3 extends over 17 amino acids. Germline V gene data show CDR1 as MGHRA and CDR2 as YSYEKL. Losses at the gene ends were 0 bases for V and 2 bases for J; bases not matched to a gene: 6.

In DNA form, the CDR3 reads TGTGCCAGCAGCTTAGGGCAGGGGGGACTCTACGAGCAGTACTTC. Its translation is CASSLGQGGLYEQYF. The chain uses TRBV11-2 and TRBJ2-7, with D maybe TRBD1 (7 bases). Trimming took 1 base from V and 3 from J, leaving 13 bases between them. This CDR3 is 15 amino acids long. From germline, CDR1 is SGHAT and CDR2 FQNNGV.

V is TRBV6-6 and J is TRBJ1-2; maybe TRBD1 (5 bases). Germline V gives CDR1 MNHNY, CDR2 SVGAGI (reference sequence). CDR3 length: 17 amino acids. V dropped 5 bases and J dropped 1 base, with 20 bases sitting between them. CDR3 sequence: CASSPAQGRTINYGYTF. The CDR3 DNA follows: TGTGCCAGCAGTCCCGCCCAGGGACGGACTATTAACTATGGCTACACCTTC.

This clonotype was detected a few times. This chain connects TRBV12-3 or TRBV12-4 to TRBJ2-7, with a weak D call TRBD2 (6 bases). This CDR3 spans 14 amino acids. V was trimmed by 10 bases and J by 3 bases, leaving 19 bases between them. The CDR3 region has the DNA TGTGCCACCTCGACTAGTAAGGTGAACTACGAGCAGTACTTC. Encoded protein: CATSTSKVNYEQYF.

The rearrangement uses TRBV6-2 or TRBV6-3 and TRBJ2-1; D is possibly TRBD2 (5 bases). Germline CDR1 and CDR2: MNHEY and SVGEGT. V dropped 7 bases and J dropped 0 bases, with 16 bases sitting between them. The CDR3 is made up of 16 amino acids. The CDR3 protein is CASTEPSGASYNEQFF. CDR3 DNA: TGTGCCAGCACCGAACCGAGCGGAGCCTCCTACAATGAGCAGTTCTTC.

This chain links TRBV9 with TRBJ2-4; 9 nucleotides line up with TRBD1. The J call is uncertain, as TRBJ2-7 better fits the DNA end. Germline CDR1 is SGDLS and CDR2 is YYNGEE. The CDR3 sequence is 16 residues long. The CDR3 spells CASSGEAGTGLDEQYF. Here the CDR3 DNA reads TGTGCCAGCAGCGGAGAAGCGGGGACAGGGTTGGACGAGCAGTACTTC.

CDR3 in DNA: TGTGCCAGCAGCGCACGGGGAGGCAGGTACTACGGTAACGAGCAGTACTTC. Its translation is CASSARGGRYYGNEQYF. V usage is TRBV27 and J usage is TRBJ2-7; perhaps TRBD2 as D (6 bases). CDR1 MNHEY and CDR2 SMNVEV come from the germline V gene (reference sequence). The CDR3 is 17 residues long. The ends were cut back, 6 bases at V and 5 bases at J, with 26 bases in the middle.